The 21 T cell receptor beta chains below come from one sample, sequenced in a study of somatic mutations in cytotoxic T cells in rheumatoid arthritis. Sequenced by immunoSEQ multiplex PCR; TCRdb stores in-frame clones only, minus some. Of roughly 15,000 clones in the sample, approximately 80% were seen once. Sequencing input: CD8+ T cells sorted from blood. Every receptor here comes from an adult with rheumatoid arthritis.

The rearrangement uses TRBV27 and TRBJ1-1; a possible D gene is TRBD1 (6 bases). This CDR3 region has 13 residues. Trimming stripped 5 bases from V and 4 bases from J, with 11 bases between. Germline V gives CDR1 MNHEY, CDR2 SMNVEV (reference sequence). As DNA, the CDR3 is TGTGCCAGCAGTCTACAGGGTTTCACTGAAGCTTTCTTT. This translates into CASSLQGFTEAFF.

This chain joins TRBV7-9 and TRBJ2-1; 7 bases are a match to TRBD2. The V and J ends lost 4 bases and 4 bases, in that order; junction bases with no gene match: 7. The CDR3 has 15 residues. Germline V gives CDR1 SEHNR, CDR2 FQNEAQ (reference sequence). CDR3 region: CASSWQRGVYNEQFF. The CDR3 DNA sequence: TGTGCCAGCAGCTGGCAGCGGGGAGTTTACAATGAGCAGTTCTTC.

This clone was seen only a few times. The chain combines TRBV7-9 with TRBJ2-2; weak D call: TRBD2 (6 bases). Germline V CDR1 and CDR2: SEHNR, FQNEAQ (reference sequence). Trimming took 5 bases from V and 8 from J, leaving 18 bases between them. The CDR3 is made up of 15 amino acids. CDR3 sequence reads: CASSNRDSFWGELFF. The CDR3 nucleotides read TGTGCCAGCAGCAACCGGGACTCCTTTTGGGGGGAGCTGTTTTTT.

The rearrangement uses TRBV7-6 and TRBJ1-2, with D perhaps matching TRBD1 (6 bases). The germline V gene has CDR1 SGHVS and CDR2 FNYEAQ. The CDR3 covers 15 residues. V dropped 5 bases and J dropped 2 bases, with 15 bases sitting between them. CDR3 protein: CASSLLRGSNYGYTF. CDR3 nucleotides: TGTGCCAGCAGCCTCCTCAGGGGCTCGAACTATGGCTACACCTTC.

The genes are TRBV7-9 and TRBJ2-1; 9 bases map to TRBD1. The junction had 10 bases not matched to a gene; V was cut back by 3 bases and J by 4 bases. Germline CDR1 is SEHNR and CDR2 is FQNEAQ (reference sequence). The CDR3 runs to 17 residues. The DNA for the CDR3 is TGTGCCAGCAGCTTCTCCTTACAGGGGGCTCGGTACAATGAGCAGTTCTTC. Its translation is CASSFSLQGARYNEQFF.

This chain links TRBV2 with TRBJ2-1; D remains unclear. This CDR3 has 13 amino acids. Germline CDR1 is SNHLY and CDR2 is FYNNEI. Trimming stripped 4 bases from V and 9 bases from J, with 13 bases between. The CDR3 DNA follows: TGTGCCAGCAGTGCTAGACACGGGCGTGAGCAGTTCTTC. It is translated as CASSARHGREQFF.

This sequence joins TRBV30 and TRBJ1-2; 9 nucleotides align to TRBD1. J lost 6 bases, V lost 5 bases, and 7 bases had no gene match. The CDR3 has 13 residues. Germline V gene sequence: CDR1 GTSNPN, CDR2 SVGIG (reference sequence). The CDR3 nucleotides read TGTGCCTGGGGCCGTGGGACAGGGAATGGCTACACCTTC. It specifies CAWGRGTGNGYTF. Full variable domain (missing parts from reference TRBV30 and TRBJ1-2): SQTIHQWPATLVQPVGSPLSLECTVEGTSNPNLYWYRQAAGRGLQLLFYSVGIGQISSEVPQNLSASRPQDRQFILSSKKLLLSDSGFYLCAWGRGTGNGYTFGSGTRLTVV.

The V gene is TRBV5-6, the J gene TRBJ2-1, with 7 nucleotides matching TRBD2. This CDR3 contains 13 residues. Germline V gene lookup returns CDR1 SGHDT and CDR2 YYEEEE. Germline trimming cut 1 base from V and 6 bases from J; bases unmatched to any gene: 1. The CDR3 loop is CASSLWGGNEQFF. Written as DNA, the CDR3 is TGTGCCAGCAGCTTGTGGGGGGGCAATGAGCAGTTCTTC.

This clone appeared once. The chain carries TRBV7-6 and TRBJ2-7, with D possibly TRBD1 on 6 matching bases. This CDR3 is built from 14 residues. Germline V gene lookup returns CDR1 SGHVS and CDR2 FNYEAQ. V was shortened by 1 base and J by 6 bases, with 13 bases between the two germline ends. CDR3 in amino acids: CASSLGQVLREQYF. The CDR3 nucleotides read TGTGCCAGCAGCTTAGGACAGGTATTGCGCGAGCAGTACTTC. The full variable domain, in which reference TRBV7-6 and TRBJ2-7 provide the parts outside the CDR3, is GAGVSQSPRYKVTKRGQDVALRCDPISGHVSLYWYRQALGQGPEFLTYFNYEAQQDKSGLPNDRFSAERPEGSISTLTIQRTEQRDSAMYRCASSLGQVLREQYFGPGTRLTVT.

The CDR3 sequence: CATSSLTGDTQYF. The CDR3 coding sequence is TGTGCCACCAGCAGTCTGACAGGAGATACGCAGTATTTT. The V and J genes are TRBV15 and TRBJ2-3; perhaps TRBD1 as D (6 bases). This CDR3 is built from 13 residues. Deletions cut 3 bases from V and 5 bases from J, with 9 bases between. CDR1 and CDR2 from the germline V gene are LNHNV and YYDKDF (reference sequence).

The V and J genes are TRBV13 and TRBJ2-1; TRBD2 is a possible D gene (6 bases). There are 12 residues in the CDR3. Trimming left V 0 bases short and J 13 bases short, with 10 bases between. Germline V gene sequence: CDR1 PRHDT, CDR2 FYEKMQ (reference sequence). CDR3 residues: CASSLGGSSQFF. The CDR3 nucleotides read TGTGCCAGCAGCTTAGGCGGGAGTTCCCAGTTCTTC.

CDR3 in amino acids: CASSPVLGARGEAFF. CDR3 DNA: TGTGCCAGCTCACCAGTCCTTGGGGCGAGGGGTGAAGCTTTCTTT. V is TRBV18 and J is TRBJ1-1, with D tentatively TRBD1 (5 bases). Trimming took 2 bases from V and 7 from J, leaving 17 bases between them. CDR1 is KGHSH, CDR2 LQKENI, per germline. This CDR3 is 15 amino acids long.

The chain uses TRBV25-1 and TRBJ1-4, with D perhaps matching TRBD1 (5 bases). The CDR3 extends over 18 amino acids. V dropped 3 bases and J dropped 12 bases, with 29 bases sitting between them. Looked up from germline, CDR1 is MGHDK and CDR2 is SYGVNS. Here the CDR3 DNA reads TGTGCCAGCAGTGACTCCCCTTCTGGGACTATGGGCTTCGGCGAACTGTTTTTT. Its translation: CASSDSPSGTMGFGELFF.

This rearrangement joins TRBV27 to TRBJ1-2, with TRBD1 matching over 10 bases. CDR1 and CDR2 from the germline V gene are MNHEY and SMNVEV (reference sequence). This CDR3 comprises 14 residues. J gave up 6 bases and V 5 bases, and 6 bases lay outside the gene matches. CDR3 sequence (DNA): TGTGCCAGCAGTCCCGGGACAGGGGAAGATGGCTACACCTTC. This gives the protein CASSPGTGEDGYTF.

J is TRBJ1-4 and V is TRBV5-1; D is unclear. This CDR3 has 16 residues. From germline, CDR1 is SGHRS and CDR2 YFSETQ. The V and J ends lost 1 base and 3 bases respectively, with 13 bases between them. CDR3: CASSLFSGSANEKLFF. CDR3 DNA sequence: TGCGCCAGCAGCTTGTTTTCGGGGAGCGCTAATGAAAAACTGTTTTTT.

This clone was recorded once. V is TRBV30 and J is TRBJ2-7, with D perhaps matching TRBD1 (5 bases). Germline assignment: CDR1 GTSNPN and CDR2 SVGIG (reference sequence). V was shortened by 0 bases and J by 4 bases, with 10 bases between the two germline ends. This CDR3 region has 13 residues. The CDR3 DNA reads TGTGCCTGGAGTGTTCAGGGAAATTACGAGCAGTACTTC. Its protein is CAWSVQGNYEQYF.

This clone was observed once. V usage is TRBV11-3 and J usage is TRBJ2-1; possibly TRBD1 for D (6 bases). CDR3 size: 13 residues. V was clipped by 5 bases and J by 7 bases, with 12 bases between them. The germline V gene has CDR1 SGHNT and CDR2 YENEEA. The DNA for the CDR3 is TGTGCCAGCAGCACCGGGACAAGGAATGAGCAGTTCTTC. Residues: CASSTGTRNEQFF.

This clone was seen more than once but under ten times. The chain combines TRBV2 with TRBJ2-7; tentatively, D is TRBD1 (5 bases). Between the trimmed V and J ends, which lost 10 bases and 0 bases, there was a span of 10 bases. From germline, CDR1 is SNHLY and CDR2 FYNNEI. The CDR3 length is 12 residues. CDR3 residues: CAKQGSSYEQYF. CDR3 bases: TGTGCCAAGCAGGGTTCCTCCTACGAGCAGTACTTC.

The V call is TRBV7-9, the J call TRBJ2-1; the D call may be TRBD1 or TRBD2 (7 bases each). CDR3 length equals 16 residues. From germline, CDR1 is SEHNR and CDR2 FQNEAQ (reference sequence). Trimming pared 5 bases from V and 2 bases from J, leaving 16 bases between. This chain's CDR3 is CASSHFQGGTYNEQFF. The CDR3 bases are TGTGCCAGCAGCCACTTTCAGGGGGGGACCTACAATGAGCAGTTCTTC.

V is TRBV16 and J is TRBJ1-2; tentatively, D is TRBD1 (5 bases). Trimming shortened V by 4 bases and J by 9 bases, and 15 bases separated the two germline ends. Germline loops: CDR1 KGHSY, CDR2 FQNENV. The length of the CDR3 is 13 residues. The DNA for the CDR3 is TGTGCCAGCAGCCTGGGGGGGGAATGGCGCTACACCTTC. Its protein is CASSLGGEWRYTF.

The gene calls are TRBV6-1 and TRBJ2-7, with 7 positions matching TRBD1. CDR1 is MNHNS and CDR2 is SASEGT in the germline V gene. The V gene end was trimmed by 6 bases and the J gene end by 5 bases; junction bases not matched to a gene: 13. The CDR3 contains 15 residues. The CDR3 DNA follows: TGTGCCAGCAGCCTCTTACGACAGGGATGGGACGAGCAGTACTTC. Translation gives CASSLLRQGWDEQYF.